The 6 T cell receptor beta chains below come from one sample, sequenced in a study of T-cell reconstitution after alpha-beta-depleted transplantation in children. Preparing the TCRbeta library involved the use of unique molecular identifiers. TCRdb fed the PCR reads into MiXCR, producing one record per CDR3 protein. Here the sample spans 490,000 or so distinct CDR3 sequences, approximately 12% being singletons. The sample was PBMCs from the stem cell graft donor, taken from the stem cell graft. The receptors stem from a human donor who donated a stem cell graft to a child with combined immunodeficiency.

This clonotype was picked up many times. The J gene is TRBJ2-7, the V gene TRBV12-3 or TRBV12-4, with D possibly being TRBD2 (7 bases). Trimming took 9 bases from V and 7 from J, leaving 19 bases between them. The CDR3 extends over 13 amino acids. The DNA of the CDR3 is TGTGCCAGTACCTGGGGGGGGCAGGGGGAGCAGTACTTC. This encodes CASTWGGQGEQYF.

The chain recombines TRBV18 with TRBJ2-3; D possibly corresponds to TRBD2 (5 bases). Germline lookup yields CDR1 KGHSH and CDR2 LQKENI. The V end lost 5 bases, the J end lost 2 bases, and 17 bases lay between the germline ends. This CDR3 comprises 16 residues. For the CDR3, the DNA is TGTGCCAGCTCAGCACTACCGCGGGCCCTCACAGATACGCAGTATTTT. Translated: CASSALPRALTDTQYF.

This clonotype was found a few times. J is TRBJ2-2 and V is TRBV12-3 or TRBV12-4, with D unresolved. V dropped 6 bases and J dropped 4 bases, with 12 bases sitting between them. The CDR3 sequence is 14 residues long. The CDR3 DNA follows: TGTGCCAGCAGCCCCCTGAGGAGCACCGGGGAGCTGTTTTTT. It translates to CASSPLRSTGELFF.

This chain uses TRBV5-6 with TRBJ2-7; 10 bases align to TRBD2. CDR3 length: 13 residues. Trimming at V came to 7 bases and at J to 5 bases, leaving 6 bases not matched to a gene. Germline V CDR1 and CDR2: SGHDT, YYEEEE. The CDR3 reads CASRTSGKDEQYF. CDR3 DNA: TGTGCCAGCCGGACTAGCGGTAAAGACGAGCAGTACTTC.

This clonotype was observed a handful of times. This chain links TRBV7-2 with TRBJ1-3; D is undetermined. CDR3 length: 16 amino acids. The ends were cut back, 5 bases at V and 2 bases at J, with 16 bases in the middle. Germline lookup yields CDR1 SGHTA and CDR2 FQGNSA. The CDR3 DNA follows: TGTGCCAGCAGCCAATTACGTCGTCCAGCTGGAAACACCATATATTTT. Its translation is CASSQLRRPAGNTIYF.

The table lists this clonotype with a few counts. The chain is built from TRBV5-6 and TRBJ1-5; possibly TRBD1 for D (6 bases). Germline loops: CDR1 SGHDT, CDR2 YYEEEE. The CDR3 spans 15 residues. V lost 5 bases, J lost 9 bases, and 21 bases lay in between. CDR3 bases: TGTGCCAGCAGTCAATATGCAGGGGCCCCGCGGCCCCAGCATTTT. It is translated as CASSQYAGAPRPQHF.